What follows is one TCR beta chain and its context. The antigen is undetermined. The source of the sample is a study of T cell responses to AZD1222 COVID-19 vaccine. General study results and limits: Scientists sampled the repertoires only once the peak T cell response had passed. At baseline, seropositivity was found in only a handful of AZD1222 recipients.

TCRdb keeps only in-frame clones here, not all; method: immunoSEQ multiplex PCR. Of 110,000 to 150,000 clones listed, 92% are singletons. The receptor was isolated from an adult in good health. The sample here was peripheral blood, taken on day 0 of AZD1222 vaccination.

The CDR3 nucleotides are TGTGCCAGCAGCTTCATGGACTACGAGCAGTACTTC. It encodes CASSFMDYEQYF. V gene TRBV7-9 combines with J gene TRBJ2-7; D remains unclear. Germline V gene sequence: CDR1 SEHNR, CDR2 FQNEAQ (reference sequence). The V and J ends lost 3 bases and 3 bases respectively, with 6 bases between them. CDR3 size: 12 residues.